The 14 T cell receptor beta chains below were found in one sample sequenced in a study of T cell responses to AZD1222 COVID-19 vaccine (dated by TCRdb to the early 2020s). Library prep was done by the immunoSEQ multiplex PCR assay. Drawn from immuneACCESS, this table holds only the in-frame rearrangements with V and J called that TCRdb kept. Clones are partly lost; checked studies trace under half to an unresolved V gene and leave the rest unexplained. The sample contains tens of thousands of clones, approximately 83% of them found a single time. In total, the top ten clones hold approximately 16% of the sample. What this sample's time point label stands for: baseline before first vaccination. Sequenced here: peripheral blood, sampled on day 0 of AZD1222 vaccination. The source is an adult in good health.

The chain combines TRBV5-4 with TRBJ2-1; D perhaps matches TRBD1 (7 bases). Germline values: CDR1 SGHNT, CDR2 YYREEE (reference sequence). This CDR3 is 15 amino acids long. Trimming shortened V by 2 bases and J by 6 bases, and 15 bases separated the two germline ends. CDR3 bases: TGTGCCAGCAGCTTATCCAGGGGGGATCGCAATGAGCAGTTCTTC. Encoded protein: CASSLSRGDRNEQFF.

The rearrangement uses TRBV19 and TRBJ1-2; a weak D match, TRBD1 (5 bases). V dropped 9 bases and J dropped 3 bases, with 17 bases sitting between them. There are 14 residues in the CDR3. Germline CDR1 reads LNHDA; CDR2 reads SQIVND (reference sequence). The CDR3 is CASRNVGGHYGYTF. DNA for the CDR3: TGTGCCAGCCGAAACGTGGGGGGTCACTATGGCTACACCTTC. Together with reference TRBV19 and TRBJ1-2, the CDR3 gives the full variable domain: DGGITQSPKYLFRKEGQNVTLSCEQNLNHDAMYWYRQDPGQGLRLIYYSQIVNDFQKGDIAEGYSVSREKKESFPLTVTSAQKNPTAFYLCASRNVGGHYGYTFGSGTRLTVV.

The V call is TRBV6-5, the J call TRBJ1-1; no definite D call. In germline, CDR1 is MNHEY, CDR2 SVGAGI. The CDR3 consists of 12 residues. With 3 bases removed from V and 5 bases from J, the gap between germline ends came to 7 bases. CDR3 in amino acids: CASSYLWTEAFF. The CDR3 DNA reads as TGTGCCAGCAGTTATCTCTGGACTGAAGCTTTCTTT.

The chain recombines TRBV19 with TRBJ2-5; 7 positions agree with TRBD2. Germline V gives CDR1 LNHDA, CDR2 SQIVND (reference sequence). V was clipped by 4 bases and J by 3 bases; unmatched bases: 5. This CDR3 has 14 residues. In DNA, the CDR3 is TGTGCCAGTAGTAGAACTGGGGGGGAAGAGACCCAGTACTTC. It codes for CASSRTGGEETQYF.

The chain joins TRBV30 to TRBJ2-7, with unresolved D. The CDR3 spans 11 residues. Trimming removed 1 base at V and 4 bases at J, with 5 bases between. The germline V gene has CDR1 GTSNPN and CDR2 SVGIG (reference sequence). CDR3 bases: TGTGCCTGGAGTGCCCGTTACGAGCAGTACTTC. This translates into CAWSARYEQYF.

This clone was picked up a small number of times. This rearrangement joins TRBV6-1 to TRBJ1-5; D may be TRBD1 (6 bases). The CDR3 is 17 amino acids. Looked up from germline, CDR1 is MNHNS and CDR2 is SASEGT. Between the trimmed V and J ends, which lost 2 bases and 7 bases, there was a span of 21 bases. The CDR3 protein is CASSEMYTGGQGQPQHF. CDR3 sequence (DNA): TGTGCCAGCAGTGAAATGTATACGGGGGGGCAAGGGCAGCCCCAGCATTTT.

The genes are TRBV11-2 and TRBJ2-1; 10 bases are shared with TRBD2. V shed 7 bases and J 4 bases; nucleotides not matched to a gene: 4. The CDR3 totals 14 residues. Germline lookup yields CDR1 SGHAT and CDR2 FQNNGV. The chain's CDR3 is CASNRLAGYNEQFF. CDR3 coding DNA: TGTGCCAGCAACCGACTAGCGGGTTACAATGAGCAGTTCTTC.

V and J are TRBV3-1 (or the pseudogene TRBV3-2) and TRBJ1-2, with 12 bases lining up with TRBD1. The CDR3 length is 15 residues. With 4 bases clipped from V and 6 bases from J, the junction kept 6 bases outside the gene matches. CDR1 LGHDT and CDR2 YNNKEL come from the germline V gene (reference sequence). The CDR3: CASSRDRGLGDGYTF. The CDR3 nucleotides are TGTGCCAGCAGCCGGGACAGGGGGCTTGGAGATGGCTACACCTTC.

The CDR3: CASRLSGNSNQPQHF. The CDR3 coding sequence is TGTGCCAGCAGATTGTCCGGCAATAGCAATCAGCCCCAGCATTTT. The chain uses TRBV28 and TRBJ1-5, with D uncertain. The V end was cut by 6 bases, the J end by 0 bases, with 12 bases between. The CDR3 is 15 amino acids. Germline CDR1 MDHEN, CDR2 SYDVKM.

V usage is TRBV5-4 and J usage is TRBJ1-2; 7 nucleotides line up with TRBD1. The CDR3 runs to 12 residues. Germline trimming cut 6 bases from V and 3 bases from J; bases unmatched to any gene: 2. CDR1 SGHNT and CDR2 YYREEE come from the germline V gene (reference sequence). The CDR3 loop is CASTGTDYGYTF. CDR3 DNA sequence: TGTGCCAGCACCGGGACAGACTATGGCTACACCTTC.

As for this clone: The sample has other DNA sequences that encode this CDR3 too. The rearrangement links TRBV14 to TRBJ2-5, with no clear D. This CDR3 spans 12 amino acids. Trimming pared 0 bases from V and 7 bases from J, leaving 6 bases between. Germline V gene sequence: CDR1 SGHDN, CDR2 FVKESK. CDR3 nucleotide sequence: TGTGCCAGCAGCCAAGATCCTCGGACCCAGTACTTC. Translating it yields CASSQDPRTQYF.

V usage is TRBV5-4 and J usage is TRBJ2-1; D may be TRBD1 or TRBD2 (6 bases each). Between the trimmed V and J ends, which lost 3 bases and 7 bases, there was a span of 17 bases. Germline V gene lookup returns CDR1 SGHNT and CDR2 YYREEE (reference sequence). The CDR3 runs 15 residues. The CDR3: CASSSPRGEGNEQFF. The DNA for the CDR3 is TGTGCCAGCAGCTCACCGAGGGGGGAAGGGAATGAGCAGTTCTTC.

This clone has only one observation. This rearrangement joins TRBV2 to TRBJ1-5, with no clear D. V was clipped by 8 bases and J by 2 bases, with 10 bases between them. CDR1 SNHLY and CDR2 FYNNEI come from the germline V gene. This CDR3 region has 13 residues. The CDR3 reads CASGFLGNQPQHF. CDR3 bases: TGTGCCAGCGGCTTTCTTGGCAATCAGCCCCAGCATTTT.

The count of this clone is one. V and J are TRBV7-9 and TRBJ1-3; D not certain. Germline CDR1 SEHNR, CDR2 FQNEAQ (reference sequence). This CDR3 comprises 16 residues. V shed 5 bases and J shed 4 bases, with 18 bases lying between them. DNA for the CDR3: TGTGCCAGCAGCCCATCCCTTTTTGGTTCGGGAAACACCATATATTTT. Translating gives CASSPSLFGSGNTIYF.